Each of the 18 T cell receptor beta chains below was sequenced from the same sample in a study of Ad26.COV2.S vaccination and SARS-CoV-2 variants. The method was immunoSEQ multiplex PCR; TCRdb's version includes in-frame clones alone and lacks a portion of them. The data contain about 320,000 clones, about 82% of them seen just once; the ten biggest clones take up under 2.5%. The sample's treatment: some 19 received Ad26.COV2.S at low or high dose, single or two shots; roughly 5 received placebo; per-sample allocation not given. It was on day 63 after the first vaccine or placebo injection that samples were taken. The sequences come from peripheral blood, collected in a trial of Ad26.COV2.S vaccine versus placebo. The receptors shown here come from a person between 18 and 65 years old who received the Ad26.COV2.S COVID-19 vaccine or a placebo.

The rearrangement uses TRBV9 and TRBJ1-2, with D unclear. V was clipped by 4 bases and J by 8 bases, with 15 bases between them. This CDR3 spans 13 amino acids. Germline V gene lookup returns CDR1 SGDLS and CDR2 YYNGEE. The CDR3 bases are TGTGCCAGCAGCCCCCTCATGGGCAGCGGCTACACCTTC. Its translation is CASSPLMGSGYTF.

As concerns this clone: The sample has other DNA sequences that encode this CDR3 too. V is TRBV3-1 (or the pseudogene TRBV3-2) and J is TRBJ1-3; a weak D match, TRBD1 (5 bases). CDR1 LGHDT and CDR2 YNNKEL come from the germline V gene (reference sequence). This CDR3 comprises 15 residues. The germline V and J ends were trimmed by 1 base and 0 bases, with 7 bases remaining between them. CDR3 residues: CASSQGGGSGNTIYF. CDR3 bases: TGTGCCAGCAGCCAAGGGGGGGGCTCTGGAAACACCATATATTTT.

The chain carries TRBV19 and TRBJ2-3; D call uncertain. This CDR3 has 15 residues. Germline V gives CDR1 LNHDA, CDR2 SQIVND (reference sequence). The V and J ends lost 2 bases and 0 bases respectively, with 9 bases between them. The CDR3 sequence is CASSISPSSTDTQYF. The CDR3 coding sequence is TGTGCCAGTAGTATATCACCCTCGAGCACAGATACGCAGTATTTT.

This clone was counted once. The V gene is TRBV5-1, the J gene TRBJ2-3; either TRBD1 or TRBD2 may fit D (6 bases each). Trimming left V 0 bases short and J 0 bases short, with 11 bases between. Germline loops: CDR1 SGHRS, CDR2 YFSETQ. The CDR3 totals 16 residues. In DNA, the CDR3 is TGCGCCAGCAGCTTGGGGGGGGCGCCTAGCACAGATACGCAGTATTTT. Protein product: CASSLGGAPSTDTQYF.

The chain carries TRBV30 and TRBJ2-3; D could derive from TRBD1 or TRBD2 (7 bases each). The CDR3 runs 14 residues. The V gene lost 0 bases and the J gene lost 5 bases, with 12 bases spanning the gap. Germline CDR1 GTSNPN, CDR2 SVGIG (reference sequence). DNA of the CDR3: TGTGCCTGGAGTGTCAGGGGGGGTGGAGATACGCAGTATTTT. As protein: CAWSVRGGGDTQYF.

The chain employs TRBV25-1 and TRBJ1-2; possibly TRBD1 for D (6 bases). Germline CDR1 reads MGHDK; CDR2 reads SYGVNS. The CDR3 totals 14 residues. Trimming pared 1 base from V and 4 bases from J, leaving 10 bases between. This CDR3 is CASSELAGAYGYTF. CDR3 DNA: TGTGCCAGCAGTGAATTGGCAGGGGCCTATGGCTACACCTTC.

This rearrangement joins TRBV7-2 to TRBJ2-5; 7 nucleotides align to TRBD1. The CDR3 consists of 14 residues. Trimming at V came to 4 bases and at J to 5 bases, leaving 7 bases not matched to a gene. Per germline, CDR1 SGHTA and CDR2 FQGNSA. In nucleotides, the CDR3 is TGTGCCAGCAGCTCAACAGGGGTGGGGGAGACCCAGTACTTC. This gives the protein CASSSTGVGETQYF.

The rearrangement uses TRBV9 and TRBJ2-1; 10 bases map to TRBD1. V lost 0 bases and J lost 8; bases outside the gene matches: 5. Germline V gives CDR1 SGDLS, CDR2 YYNGEE. This CDR3 comprises 15 residues. CDR3 amino acids: CASSVATDRGHEQFF. CDR3 DNA sequence: TGTGCCAGCAGCGTAGCAACCGACAGGGGGCATGAGCAGTTCTTC.

This chain joins TRBV2 and TRBJ1-5; the D gene is possibly TRBD1 (5 bases). The length of the CDR3 is 19 residues. Looked up from germline, CDR1 is SNHLY and CDR2 is FYNNEI. The ends were cut back, 6 bases at V and 0 bases at J, with 24 bases in the middle. The CDR3 spells CASSGGFGLRDFSNQPQHF. CDR3 sequence (DNA): TGTGCCAGCAGCGGGGGATTTGGGCTAAGAGACTTTAGCAATCAGCCCCAGCATTTT.

V usage is TRBV28 and J usage is TRBJ1-3; 8 positions match TRBD1. V lost 6 bases and J lost 2; bases outside the gene matches: 3. CDR1 MDHEN and CDR2 SYDVKM come from the germline V gene. CDR3 length: 14 residues. In nucleotides, the CDR3 is TGTGCCAGCAGCAGACAGGGGCCTGGAAACACCATATATTTT. It yields the protein CASSRQGPGNTIYF.

This clone appeared once. The junction does not match germline at one end; this may be a read error. In nucleotides, the CDR3 is TGTGCCAGCAGCTCAACCCTTCGATCCTCCTTT. As protein: CASSSTLRSSF. The chain is built from TRBV7-9 and TRBJ1-1, with unresolved D. This CDR3 has 11 amino acids. Germline V CDR1 and CDR2: SEHNR, FQNEAQ (reference sequence).

This chain connects TRBV6-1 to TRBJ1-6; D is unclear. The germline V gene encodes CDR1 MNHNS and CDR2 SASEGT. This CDR3 is built from 13 residues. Trimming took 1 base from V and 14 from J, leaving 12 bases between them. The CDR3, as DNA: TGTGCCAGCAGTGAAGGTATGGATCTTGCCCTCCACTTT. Translation gives CASSEGMDLALHF.

The gene calls are TRBV28 and TRBJ1-1; D is unresolved. V shed 6 bases and J shed 1 base, with 9 bases lying between them. The CDR3 sequence is 13 residues long. Germline CDR1 reads MDHEN; CDR2 reads SYDVKM. The CDR3 sequence: CASSLPGNTEAFF. CDR3 sequence (DNA): TGTGCCAGCAGCCTCCCAGGGAACACTGAAGCTTTCTTT.

The chain links TRBV12-5 to TRBJ1-5; possible D gene TRBD1, 6 bases. V shed 7 bases and J shed 6 bases, with 13 bases lying between them. Germline V CDR1 and CDR2: LGHNT, FRNRAP. The CDR3 extends over 13 amino acids. The CDR3 sequence is CASAGVGAQPQHF. The CDR3 bases are TGTGCTAGTGCTGGAGTGGGGGCTCAGCCCCAGCATTTT. Based on the CDR3 plus reference TRBV12-5 and TRBJ1-5, the full variable domain is DARVTQTPRHKVTEMGQEVTMRCQPILGHNTVFWYRQTMMQGLELLAYFRNRAPLDDSGMPKDRFSAEMPDATLATLKIQPSEPRDSAVYFCASAGVGAQPQHFGDGTRLSIL.

This chain links TRBV27 with TRBJ2-4; 8 positions agree with TRBD2. After removal of 1 base from V and 8 bases from J, the junction contained 4 bases not matched to a gene. Germline V gene data show CDR1 as MNHEY and CDR2 as SMNVEV (reference sequence). This CDR3 has 14 amino acids. CDR3 bases: TGTGCCAGCAGTTTATACGGGGGGGGAGACATTCAGTACTTC. As protein: CASSLYGGGDIQYF.

This rearrangement joins TRBV27 to TRBJ1-1, with 7 positions matching TRBD1. From germline, CDR1 is MNHEY and CDR2 SMNVEV (reference sequence). CDR3 length: 13 residues. The V segment lost 5 bases and the J segment 1 base; nucleotides outside the gene matches: 1. The CDR3 coding sequence is TGTGCCAGCAGTCAGGGGGGGAACACTGAAGCTTTCTTT. Protein sequence: CASSQGGNTEAFF.

The J gene is TRBJ2-1, the V gene TRBV5-1; tentative D call: TRBD1 (6 bases). The germline CDR1 and CDR2 sequences are SGHRS and YFSETQ. The CDR3 loop spans 16 amino acids. Trimming took 4 bases from V and 2 from J, leaving 16 bases between them. The CDR3 DNA follows: TGCGCCAGCAGCATCTCCAGGGGAGCCCCCTACAATGAGCAGTTCTTC. Its translation: CASSISRGAPYNEQFF.

The chain recombines TRBV5-5 with TRBJ2-1, with TRBD2 as a possible D gene (6 bases). The CDR3 contains 15 residues. Germline lookup yields CDR1 SGHKS and CDR2 YYEKEE (reference sequence). V lost 0 bases and J 9 bases, leaving 16 bases between the germline ends. CDR3 coding DNA: TGTGCCAGCAGCTTGGTGGGACTGGAGGTGACTGAGCAGTTCTTC. Its protein is CASSLVGLEVTEQFF.